Described below is a single TCR beta chain sequence and its context. Its antigen is unidentified. This entry is derived from a study of yellow fever vaccine responses in identical twins. Study-wide findings and caveats: Twins' T cell vaccine responses reportedly looked partly convergent, partly personalized.

Germline V gene sequence: CDR1 SEHNR, CDR2 FQNEAQ (reference sequence). The CDR3 totals 13 residues. The V gene lost 5 bases and the J gene lost 8 bases, with 13 bases spanning the gap. Each CDR3 protein is one row after TCRdb ran MiXCR on the RT-PCR reads. The sample shows roughly 36,000 distinct CDR3 sequences, more than 45% of them seen only once. This TCR came from a woman aged 18-35 years who received the yellow fever vaccine. This specimen was T cells from blood (PBMCs), unsorted or a sorted subset (not recorded which), taken before or after yellow fever vaccination (not recorded which). This chain links TRBV7-9 with TRBJ2-1; D assignment may be TRBD1 or TRBD2 (5 bases each). The chain's CDR3 is CASSPGTWDEQFF. The CDR3 DNA reads TGTGCCAGCAGCCCCGGGACCTGGGATGAGCAGTTCTTC.